Presented here are 13 T cell receptor beta chains from one specimen sequenced in a study of CD8+ T cells in alopecia areata. Following RNA extraction, reverse transcription yielded cDNA that acted as the sequencing template. The data were produced by immunoSEQ multiplex PCR, yet TCRdb's version contains in-frame clones alone and is incomplete. This sample has 140,000 or so clones, with roughly 60% found just once. Sequences were obtained from CD8+ T cells sorted from blood. These receptors were obtained from a human donor in good health.

V gene TRBV7-9 combines with J gene TRBJ2-1; the D gene is possibly TRBD2 (5 bases). The CDR3 loop spans 16 amino acids. The germline V gene has CDR1 SEHNR and CDR2 FQNEAQ (reference sequence). Trimming took 4 bases from V and 0 from J, leaving 13 bases between them. The CDR3 sequence is CASSSAVRGSYNEQFF. The CDR3 bases are TGTGCCAGCAGCTCAGCGGTCAGAGGCTCCTACAATGAGCAGTTCTTC. Variable domain in full (rest from reference TRBV7-9 and TRBJ2-1): DTGVSQNPRHKITKRGQNVTFRCDPISEHNRLYWYRQTLGQGPEFLTYFQNEAQLEKSRLLSDRFSAERPKGSFSTLEIQRTEQGDSAMYLCASSSAVRGSYNEQFFGPGTRLTVL.

This clone was found a few times. J is TRBJ2-7 and V is TRBV30; D is possibly TRBD2 (5 bases). CDR1 and CDR2 (germline): GTSNPN, SVGIG (reference sequence). Trimming took 3 bases from V and 0 from J, leaving 9 bases between them. The CDR3 runs 13 residues. CDR3 bases: TGTGCCTGGAGAGCTAGCATCTCCTACGAGCAGTACTTC. Amino acid sequence: CAWRASISYEQYF.

V gene TRBV2 combines with J gene TRBJ1-1; 8 bases are shared with TRBD1. The germline V gene encodes CDR1 SNHLY and CDR2 FYNNEI. This CDR3 has 14 amino acids. Germline trimming cut 5 bases from V and 2 bases from J; bases unmatched to any gene: 4. The CDR3 sequence is CASSPGTGNTEAFF. The CDR3 region has the DNA TGTGCCAGCAGTCCAGGGACAGGAAACACTGAAGCTTTCTTT. The variable domain in full, completed from reference TRBV2 and TRBJ1-1, reads EPEVTQTPSHQVTQMGQEVILRCVPISNHLYFYWYRQILGQKVEFLVSFYNNEISEKSEIFDDQFSVERPDGSNFTLKIRSTKLEDSAMYFCASSPGTGNTEAFFGQGTRLTVV.

The V call is TRBV15, the J call TRBJ1-1; tentative D call: TRBD1 (6 bases). This CDR3 region has 16 residues. The germline V gene encodes CDR1 LNHNV and CDR2 YYDKDF (reference sequence). V lost 3 bases, J lost 2 bases, and 16 bases lay in between. In DNA, the CDR3 is TGTGCCACCAGCAGCGAAAACTTAGGGGGAAACACTGAAGCTTTCTTT. Its translation is CATSSENLGGNTEAFF.

This clone was recorded a few times. J is TRBJ2-3 and V is TRBV2; TRBD1 aligns across 11 bases. The germline CDR1 and CDR2 sequences are SNHLY and FYNNEI. This CDR3 is 16 amino acids long. V lost 3 bases and J lost 6; bases outside the gene matches: 8. The CDR3 loop is CASSDSGTGGWDTQYF. CDR3 nucleotide sequence: TGTGCCAGCAGTGACTCCGGGACAGGGGGATGGGATACGCAGTATTTT. Supplemented by reference TRBV2 and TRBJ2-3, the full variable domain reads EPEVTQTPSHQVTQMGQEVILRCVPISNHLYFYWYRQILGQKVEFLVSFYNNEISEKSEIFDDQFSVERPDGSNFTLKIRSTKLEDSAMYFCASSDSGTGGWDTQYFGPGTRLTVL.

CDR3 sequence (DNA): TGTGCCAGCAGTTACTCGTCGCTAGCGACAGATACGCAGTATTTT. Translation gives CASSYSSLATDTQYF. The chain carries TRBV6-5 and TRBJ2-3, with D perhaps TRBD2 (6 bases). Germline V gene lookup returns CDR1 MNHEY and CDR2 SVGAGI. The CDR3 runs to 15 residues. Trimming removed 0 bases at V and 3 bases at J, with 10 bases between.

The chain uses TRBV5-1 and TRBJ2-1, with D perhaps TRBD2 (5 bases). The CDR3 runs to 15 residues. V lost 3 bases to trimming and J lost 0 bases, with 10 bases between them. The germline V gene encodes CDR1 SGHRS and CDR2 YFSETQ. The DNA of the CDR3 is TGCGCCAGCAGCTGGGGAGTGGGCTCCTACAATGAGCAGTTCTTC. As protein: CASSWGVGSYNEQFF.

The rearrangement uses TRBV27 and TRBJ2-1; D might be TRBD1 or TRBD2, each matching 7 bases. Germline V gene data show CDR1 as MNHEY and CDR2 as SMNVEV (reference sequence). The CDR3 runs to 12 residues. The V gene lost 8 bases and the J gene lost 7 bases, with 12 bases spanning the gap. The CDR3 region is CASRQGGNEQFF. The CDR3 DNA reads as TGTGCCAGCCGACAGGGAGGGAATGAGCAGTTCTTC.

This clone was observed a handful of times. J is TRBJ2-7 and V is TRBV29-1; 8 bases match TRBD2. The J segment lost 0 bases and the V segment lost 0 bases, leaving 7 bases of the junction unmatched. The length of the CDR3 is 16 residues. Germline V gene lookup returns CDR1 SQVTM and CDR2 ANQGSEA. The CDR3 nucleotides are TGCAGCGTTGAAGACGAGGAGCGGGGGAGCTCCTACGAGCAGTACTTC. It specifies CSVEDEERGSSYEQYF.

This clone has only a few counts. V gene TRBV29-1 combines with J gene TRBJ2-1; 8 bases agree with TRBD1. Germline values: CDR1 SQVTM, CDR2 ANQGSEA. The CDR3 extends over 13 amino acids. V trimming: 5 bases; J trimming: 9 bases; junction bases outside the gene matches: 9. CDR3 nucleotide sequence: TGCAGCGTTACAGGGGGGAGAACTCTTGAGCAGTTCTTC. It translates to CSVTGGRTLEQFF.

V and J are TRBV15 and TRBJ2-2; D not certain. Germline V gene lookup returns CDR1 LNHNV and CDR2 YYDKDF (reference sequence). V dropped 0 bases and J dropped 2 bases, with 7 bases sitting between them. The CDR3 is made up of 15 amino acids. The DNA for the CDR3 is TGTGCCACCAGCAGAGATCGGTCCAACACCGGGGAGCTGTTTTTT. This gives the protein CATSRDRSNTGELFF.

A remark on this clone: The sample holds other DNA sequences that translate to the same CDR3. This chain joins TRBV5-1 and TRBJ2-6; D is undetermined. Germline CDR1 reads SGHRS; CDR2 reads YFSETQ. CDR3 length: 13 residues. Trimming stripped 3 bases from V and 2 bases from J, with 3 bases between. The CDR3 loop reads CASSSTGANVLTF. As DNA, the CDR3 is TGCGCCAGCAGCTCCACTGGGGCCAACGTCCTGACTTTC.

The rearrangement links TRBV9 to TRBJ2-3; no reliable D call. Trimming pared 2 bases from V and 2 bases from J, leaving 9 bases between. This CDR3 spans 14 amino acids. In germline, CDR1 is SGDLS, CDR2 YYNGEE. DNA of the CDR3: TGTGCCAGCAGCGTGTTAGCAGCCACAGATACGCAGTATTTT. As protein: CASSVLAATDTQYF.